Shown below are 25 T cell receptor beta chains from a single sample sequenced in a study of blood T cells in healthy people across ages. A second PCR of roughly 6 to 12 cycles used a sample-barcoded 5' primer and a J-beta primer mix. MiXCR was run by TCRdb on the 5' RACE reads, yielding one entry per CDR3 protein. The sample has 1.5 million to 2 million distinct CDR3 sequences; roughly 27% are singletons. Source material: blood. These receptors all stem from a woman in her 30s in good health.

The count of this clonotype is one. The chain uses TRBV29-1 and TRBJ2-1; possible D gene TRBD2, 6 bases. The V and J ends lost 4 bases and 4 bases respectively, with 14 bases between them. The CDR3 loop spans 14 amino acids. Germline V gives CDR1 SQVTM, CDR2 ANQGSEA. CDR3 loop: CSVGGGNSYNEQFF. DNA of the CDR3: TGCAGCGTTGGTGGGGGGAATTCTTACAATGAGCAGTTCTTC.

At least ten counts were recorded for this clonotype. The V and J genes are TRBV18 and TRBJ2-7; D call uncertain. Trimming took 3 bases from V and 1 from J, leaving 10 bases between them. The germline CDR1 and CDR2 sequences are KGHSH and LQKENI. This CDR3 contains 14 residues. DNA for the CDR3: TGTGCCAGCTCACCGGAGATTGATTCCTACGAGCAGTACTTC. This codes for CASSPEIDSYEQYF.

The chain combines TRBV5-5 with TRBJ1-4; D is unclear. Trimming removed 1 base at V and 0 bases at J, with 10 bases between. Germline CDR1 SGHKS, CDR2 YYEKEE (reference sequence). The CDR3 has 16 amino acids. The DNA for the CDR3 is TGTGCCAGCAGCTTGAAGGACGATGCAACTAATGAAAAACTGTTTTTT. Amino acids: CASSLKDDATNEKLFF.

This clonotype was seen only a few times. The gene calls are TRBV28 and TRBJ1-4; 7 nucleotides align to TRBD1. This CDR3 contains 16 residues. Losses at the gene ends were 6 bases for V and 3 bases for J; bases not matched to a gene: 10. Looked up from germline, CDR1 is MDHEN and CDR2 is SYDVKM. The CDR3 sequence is CASRLWTGQPNEKLFF. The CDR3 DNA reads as TGTGCCAGCAGGCTCTGGACAGGACAGCCTAATGAAAAACTGTTTTTT. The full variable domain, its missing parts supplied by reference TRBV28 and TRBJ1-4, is DVKVTQSSRYLVKRTGEKVFLECVQDMDHENMFWYRQDPGLGLRLIYFSYDVKMKEKGDIPEGYSVSREKKERFSLILESASTNQTSMYLCASRLWTGQPNEKLFFGSGTQLSVL.

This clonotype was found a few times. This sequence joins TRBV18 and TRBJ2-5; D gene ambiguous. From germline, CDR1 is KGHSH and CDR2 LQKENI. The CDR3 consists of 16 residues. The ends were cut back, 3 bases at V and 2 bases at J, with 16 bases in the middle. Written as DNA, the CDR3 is TGTGCCAGCTCACCGCCTCCAAGTGTGGATCAAGAGACCCAGTACTTC. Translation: CASSPPPSVDQETQYF.

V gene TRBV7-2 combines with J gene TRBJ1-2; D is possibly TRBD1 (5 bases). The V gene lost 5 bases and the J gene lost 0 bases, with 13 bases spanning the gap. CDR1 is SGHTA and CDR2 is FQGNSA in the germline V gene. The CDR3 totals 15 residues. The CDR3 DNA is TGTGCCAGCAGCCCCGATCAGGGCGCTAACTATGGCTACACCTTC. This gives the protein CASSPDQGANYGYTF.

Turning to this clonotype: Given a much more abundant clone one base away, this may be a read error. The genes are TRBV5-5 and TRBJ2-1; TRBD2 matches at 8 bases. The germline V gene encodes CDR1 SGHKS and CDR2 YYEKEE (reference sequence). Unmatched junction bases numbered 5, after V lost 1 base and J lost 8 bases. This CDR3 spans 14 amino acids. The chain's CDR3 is CASSLFSGGDEQFF. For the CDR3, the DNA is TGTGCCAGCAGCTTGTTCTCGGGAGGGGATGAGCAGTTCTTC.

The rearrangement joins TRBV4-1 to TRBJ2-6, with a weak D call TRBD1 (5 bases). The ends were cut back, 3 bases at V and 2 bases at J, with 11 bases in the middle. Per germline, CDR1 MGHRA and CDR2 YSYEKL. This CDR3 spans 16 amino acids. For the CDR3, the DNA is TGCGCCAGCAGCCAGAACAGGTCCCCTGGGGCCAACGTCCTGACTTTC. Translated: CASSQNRSPGANVLTF.

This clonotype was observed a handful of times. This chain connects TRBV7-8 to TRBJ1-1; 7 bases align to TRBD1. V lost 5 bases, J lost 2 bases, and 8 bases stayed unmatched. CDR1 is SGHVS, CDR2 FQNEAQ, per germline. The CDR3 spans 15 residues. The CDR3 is CASSPPTGHNTEAFF. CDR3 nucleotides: TGTGCCAGCAGCCCTCCGACAGGGCACAACACTGAAGCTTTCTTT.

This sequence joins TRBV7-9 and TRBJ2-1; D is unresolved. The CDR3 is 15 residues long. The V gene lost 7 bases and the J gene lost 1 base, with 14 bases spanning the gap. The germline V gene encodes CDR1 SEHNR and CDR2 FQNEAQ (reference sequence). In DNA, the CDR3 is TGTGCCAGCAACCCCCGACGAAATTCCTACAATGAGCAGTTCTTC. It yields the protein CASNPRRNSYNEQFF.

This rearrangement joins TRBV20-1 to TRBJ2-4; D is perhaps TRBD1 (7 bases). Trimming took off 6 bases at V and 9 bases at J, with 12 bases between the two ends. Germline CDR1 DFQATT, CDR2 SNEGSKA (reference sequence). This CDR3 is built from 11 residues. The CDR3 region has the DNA TGCAGTGCCCCCCAGGGGGGCATTCAGTACTTC. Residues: CSAPQGGIQYF.

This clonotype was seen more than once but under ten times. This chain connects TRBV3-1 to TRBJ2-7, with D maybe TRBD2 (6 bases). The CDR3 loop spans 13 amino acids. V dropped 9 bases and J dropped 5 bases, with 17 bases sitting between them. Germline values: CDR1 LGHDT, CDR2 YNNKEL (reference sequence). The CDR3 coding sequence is TGTGCCAGTGGGAGGAGGGTCCTCAACGAGCAGTACTTC. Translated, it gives CASGRRVLNEQYF.

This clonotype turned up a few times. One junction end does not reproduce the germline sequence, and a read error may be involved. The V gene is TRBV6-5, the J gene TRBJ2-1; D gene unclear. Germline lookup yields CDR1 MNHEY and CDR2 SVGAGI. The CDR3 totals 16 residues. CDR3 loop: CASSQGQPSSYNGQFF. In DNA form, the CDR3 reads TGTGCCAGCAGCCAAGGGCAACCGAGCTCCTACAATGGGCAGTTCTTC.

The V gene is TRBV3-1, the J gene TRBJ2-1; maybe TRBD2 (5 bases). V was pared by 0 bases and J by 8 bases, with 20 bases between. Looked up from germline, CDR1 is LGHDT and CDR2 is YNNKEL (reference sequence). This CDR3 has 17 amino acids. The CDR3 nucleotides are TGTGCCAGCAGCCAAGAATGGGCGGGCCCCCCGGTCGATGAGCAGTTCTTC. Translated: CASSQEWAGPPVDEQFF.

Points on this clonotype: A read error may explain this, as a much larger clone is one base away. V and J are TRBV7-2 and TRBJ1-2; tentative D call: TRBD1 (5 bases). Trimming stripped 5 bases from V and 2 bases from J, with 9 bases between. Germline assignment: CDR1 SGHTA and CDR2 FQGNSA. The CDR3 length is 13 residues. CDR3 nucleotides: TGTGCCAGCAGCACGGGACGGAACTATGGCTACACCTTC. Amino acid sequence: CASSTGRNYGYTF.

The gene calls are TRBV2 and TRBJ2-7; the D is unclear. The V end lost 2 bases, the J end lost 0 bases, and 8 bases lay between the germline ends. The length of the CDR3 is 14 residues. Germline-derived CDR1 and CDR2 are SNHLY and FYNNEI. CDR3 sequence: CASSEQAASYEQYF. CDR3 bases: TGTGCCAGCAGTGAACAGGCTGCCTCCTACGAGCAGTACTTC.

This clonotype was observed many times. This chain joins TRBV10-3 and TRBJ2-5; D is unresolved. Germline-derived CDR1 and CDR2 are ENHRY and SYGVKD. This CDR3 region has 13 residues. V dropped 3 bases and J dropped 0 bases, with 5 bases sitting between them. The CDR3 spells CAISEEYQETQYF. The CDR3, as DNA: TGTGCCATCAGTGAAGAGTACCAAGAGACCCAGTACTTC.

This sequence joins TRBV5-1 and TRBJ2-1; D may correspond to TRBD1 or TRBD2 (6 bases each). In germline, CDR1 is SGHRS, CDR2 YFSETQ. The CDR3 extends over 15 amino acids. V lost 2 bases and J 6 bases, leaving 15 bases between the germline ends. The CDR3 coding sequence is TGCGCCAGCAGCTTAGCTTGGGGGGCCGGCAATGAGCAGTTCTTC. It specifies CASSLAWGAGNEQFF.

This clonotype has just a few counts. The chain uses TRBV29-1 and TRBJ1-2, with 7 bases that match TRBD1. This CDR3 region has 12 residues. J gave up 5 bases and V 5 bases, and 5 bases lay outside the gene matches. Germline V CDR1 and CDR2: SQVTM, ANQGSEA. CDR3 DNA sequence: TGCAGCGTTTCGACAGGGAGGTATGGCTACACCTTC. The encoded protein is CSVSTGRYGYTF.

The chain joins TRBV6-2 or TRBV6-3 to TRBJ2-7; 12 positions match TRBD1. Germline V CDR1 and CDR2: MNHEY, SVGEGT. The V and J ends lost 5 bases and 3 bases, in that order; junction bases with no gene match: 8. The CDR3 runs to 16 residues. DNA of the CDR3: TGTGCCAGCAGTAGGGGACAGGGGGCCATAAGCTACGAGCAGTACTTC. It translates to CASSRGQGAISYEQYF.

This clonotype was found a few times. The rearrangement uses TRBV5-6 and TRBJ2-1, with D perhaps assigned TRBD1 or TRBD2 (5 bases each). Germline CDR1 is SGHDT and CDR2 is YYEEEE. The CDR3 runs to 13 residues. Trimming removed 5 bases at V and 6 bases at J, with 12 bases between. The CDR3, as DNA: TGTGCCAGCAGTAGGGGAGATGGCAATGAGCAGTTCTTC. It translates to CASSRGDGNEQFF.

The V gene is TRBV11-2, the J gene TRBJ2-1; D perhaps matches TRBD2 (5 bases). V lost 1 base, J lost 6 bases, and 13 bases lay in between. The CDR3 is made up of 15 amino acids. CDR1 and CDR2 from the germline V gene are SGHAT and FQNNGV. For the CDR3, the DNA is TGTGCCAGCAGCTTAGGGTGGATGGACTCCAATGAGCAGTTCTTC. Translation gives CASSLGWMDSNEQFF.

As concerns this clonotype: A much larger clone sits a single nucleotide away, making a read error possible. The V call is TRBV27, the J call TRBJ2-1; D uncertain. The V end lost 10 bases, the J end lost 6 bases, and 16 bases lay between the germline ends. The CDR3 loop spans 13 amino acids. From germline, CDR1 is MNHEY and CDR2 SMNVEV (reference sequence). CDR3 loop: CATEDENANEQFF. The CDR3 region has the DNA TGTGCCACCGAGGACGAGAATGCCAATGAGCAGTTCTTC.

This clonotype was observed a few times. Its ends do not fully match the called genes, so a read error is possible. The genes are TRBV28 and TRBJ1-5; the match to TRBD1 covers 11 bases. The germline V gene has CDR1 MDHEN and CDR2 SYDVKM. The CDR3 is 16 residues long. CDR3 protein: CASSPLWTGGKQPQHF. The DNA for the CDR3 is TGTGCCAGCAGTCCCCTCTGGACAGGGGGCAAGCAGCCCCAGCATTTT.

The CDR3: CASSPGTGALEQYF. The CDR3 coding sequence is TGCGCCAGCAGCCCAGGGACAGGGGCCTTGGAGCAGTACTTC. The J gene is TRBJ2-7, the V gene TRBV4-3; 10 nucleotides align to TRBD1. CDR3 length equals 14 residues. The germline CDR1 and CDR2 sequences are LGHNA and YSLEER. V lost 4 bases to trimming and J lost 7 bases; unmatched junction nucleotides: 7.